This T cell receptor (beta chain) comes out of a study of response to subunit inactivated influenza vaccine. TCRdb redid the calling of the RT-PCR reads with MiXCR, one entry per CDR3 protein. The table shows 500,000 to 550,000 distinct CDR3 sequences, with under 25% occurring only once. Germline values: CDR1 SGHRS, CDR2 YFSETQ. V lost 4 bases and J lost 8, with 13 bases in between. CDR3 size: 13 residues. This same sample was also part of a study on T cells expressing NK-cell markers. That study adds: UMIs accompanied the 5'RACE template switching by which TCR beta cDNA was made. These clonotypes additionally ranked first within the CD3+CD56-NKG2C+ fraction of a few donors.

The chain is built from TRBV5-1 and TRBJ1-3; weak D call: TRBD1 (6 bases). This TCR came from a man aged 45 to 65 who received an inactivated influenza vaccine. Here the sequenced sample was CD4+ T cells sorted from PBMCs, taken 11 to 12 days after vaccination. The CDR3 DNA reads as TGCGCCAGCAGCACACAGGGAACGGACACCATATATTTT. Translating it yields CASSTQGTDTIYF.